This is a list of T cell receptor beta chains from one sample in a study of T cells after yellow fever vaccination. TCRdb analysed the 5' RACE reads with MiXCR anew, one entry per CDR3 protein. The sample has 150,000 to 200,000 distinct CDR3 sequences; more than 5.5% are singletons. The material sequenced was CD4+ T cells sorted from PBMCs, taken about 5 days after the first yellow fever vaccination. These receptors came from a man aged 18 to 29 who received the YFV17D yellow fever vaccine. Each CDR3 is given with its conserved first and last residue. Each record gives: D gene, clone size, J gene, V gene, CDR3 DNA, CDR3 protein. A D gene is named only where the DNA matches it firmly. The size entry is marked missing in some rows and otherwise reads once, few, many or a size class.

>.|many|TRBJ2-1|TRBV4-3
TGCGCCAGCAGCCCACTTTTAGGAGGGGCCAACAATGAGCAGTTCTTC
CASSPLLGGANNEQFF
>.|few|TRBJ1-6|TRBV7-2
TGTGCCAGCAGCCTACCTATAACCAGGGGCGGTTCACCCCTCCACTTT
CASSLPITRGGSPLHF
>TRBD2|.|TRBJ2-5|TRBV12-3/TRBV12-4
TGTGCCAGCAGTCCCGGACTAGCGGGGAAGGTAGAGACCCAGTACTTC
CASSPGLAGKVETQYF
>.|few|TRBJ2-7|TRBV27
TGTGCCAGCAGTTTATATCGACAGGCAACCTACGAGCAGTACTTC
CASSLYRQATYEQYF
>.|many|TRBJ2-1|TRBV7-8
TGTGCCAGCAGCTTAGCAGGCTCCTACAATGAGCAGTTCTTC
CASSLAGSYNEQFF
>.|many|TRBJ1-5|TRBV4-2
TGTGCCAGCAGCCCCCAGAAGGAGAGGGGCAATCAGCCCCAGCATTTT
CASSPQKERGNQPQHF
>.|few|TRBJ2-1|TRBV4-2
TGTGCCAGCAGCCAAGACCATTCGGACGCATACAATGAGCAGTTCTTC
CASSQDHSDAYNEQFF
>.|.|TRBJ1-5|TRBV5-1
TGCGCCAGCAGCTTGATAGGGAATAATCAGCCCCAGCATTTT
CASSLIGNNQPQHF
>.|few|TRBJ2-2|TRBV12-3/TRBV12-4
TGTGCCAGCAGTTCCACACTGAACACCGGGGAGCTGTTTTTT
CASSSTLNTGELFF
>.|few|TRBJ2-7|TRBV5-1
TGCGCCAGCAGCTTTACAGACTACGAGCAGTACTTC
CASSFTDYEQYF
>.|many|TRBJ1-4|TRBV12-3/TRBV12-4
TGTGCCAGCAGCTTAGGGTCCTCTAATGAAAAACTGTTTTTT
CASSLGSSNEKLFF
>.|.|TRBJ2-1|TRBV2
TGTGCCAGCAGTAGGGACGGAGTAAAAGAGCAGTTCTTC
CASSRDGVKEQFF
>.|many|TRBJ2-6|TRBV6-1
TGTGCCAGCAGTGAAGCGCAGTTATGGACTGGGGCCAACGTCCTGACTTTC
CASSEAQLWTGANVLTF
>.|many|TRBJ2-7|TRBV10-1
TGCGCCCCAAACGAGAGGGCCGAGCAGTACTTC
CAPNERAEQYF
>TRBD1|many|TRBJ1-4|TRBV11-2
TGTGCCAGCAGCCGAAGGGGGCGGGATGAAAAACTGTTTTTT
CASSRRGRDEKLFF
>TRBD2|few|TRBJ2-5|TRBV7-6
TGTGCCAGCAGCTCCGTAGCGGGGGGGCGCATCGGGGACCAGTACTTC
CASSSVAGGRIGDQYF
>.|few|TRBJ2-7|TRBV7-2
TGTGCCAGCAGCTTAGAGGGTCGGGGTAACGCGCAGTACTTC
CASSLEGRGNAQYF
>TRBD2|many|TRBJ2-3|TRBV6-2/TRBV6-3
TGTGCCAGCAGTTCCTGGACTAGCCGCACAGATACGCAGTATTTT
CASSSWTSRTDTQYF
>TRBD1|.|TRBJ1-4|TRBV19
TGTGCCAGTGCCGGGACAGGATACGAAAAACTGTTTTTT
CASAGTGYEKLFF
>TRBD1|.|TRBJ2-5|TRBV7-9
TGTGCCAGCAGCTCCTGGACAGGGGTTCTCCAAGAGACCCAGTACTTC
CASSSWTGVLQETQYF
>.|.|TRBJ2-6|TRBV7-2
TGTGCCAGCAGCTTAAACGGGGCTGGGGCCAACGTCCTGACTTTC
CASSLNGAGANVLTF
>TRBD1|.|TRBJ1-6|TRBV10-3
TGTGCCATCAGTGAGCCGGCAGGGGGCGCGGGCTATTCACCCCTCCACTTT
CAISEPAGGAGYSPLHF
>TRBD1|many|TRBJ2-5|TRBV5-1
TGCGCCAGCAGCCCGGCGGGACAGGGTGTCTCCCAGTACTTC
CASSPAGQGVSQYF
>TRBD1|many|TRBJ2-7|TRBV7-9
TGTGCCAGCAGACGACAGGGGAGCTCCTACGAGCAGTACTTC
CASRRQGSSYEQYF
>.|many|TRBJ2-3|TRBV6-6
TGTGCCAGCACGGCTAGCCAGGATACGCAGTATTTT
CASTASQDTQYF
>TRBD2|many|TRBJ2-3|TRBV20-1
TGCAGTGCCCTAGGGACTAGCGGGGGCGATACAGATACGCAGTATTTT
CSALGTSGGDTDTQYF
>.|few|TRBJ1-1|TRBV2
TGTGCCAGCAGTGAAGGCCCAGGGTGGACTGAAGCTTTCTTT
CASSEGPGWTEAFF
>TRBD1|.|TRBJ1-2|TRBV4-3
TGCGCCAGCAGCCAGCAACAGGGGGCGGGGTATGGCTACACCTTC
CASSQQQGAGYGYTF
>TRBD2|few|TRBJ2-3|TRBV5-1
TGCGCCAGCAGCTCGAGCAGCGGGGGGGCCACAGATACGCAGTATTTT
CASSSSSGGATDTQYF
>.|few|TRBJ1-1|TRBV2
TGTGCCAGCCCGGGAAAGGAGAACACTGAAGCTTTCTTT
CASPGKENTEAFF
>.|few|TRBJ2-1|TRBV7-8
TGTGCCAGCAGCTTAGCGACGGAAGACCATGAGCAGTTCTTC
CASSLATEDHEQFF
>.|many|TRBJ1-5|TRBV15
TGTGCCACCAGCAAACAGGGTCAGCCCCAGCATTTT
CATSKQGQPQHF
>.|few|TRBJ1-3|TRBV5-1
TGCGCCAGCAGATTTGCGGGGACTGAGTGGAACACCATATATTTT
CASRFAGTEWNTIYF
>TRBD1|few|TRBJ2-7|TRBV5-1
TGCGCCAGCAGCCGCCGGGACAGGGGAGTGCACGAGCAGTACTTC
CASSRRDRGVHEQYF
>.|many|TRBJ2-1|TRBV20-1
TGCAGTGTCGACAATGAGCAGTTCTTC
CSVDNEQFF
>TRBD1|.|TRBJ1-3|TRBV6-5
TGTGCCAGCAGTTACGACAGGGGGCCTGGAAACACCATATATTTT
CASSYDRGPGNTIYF
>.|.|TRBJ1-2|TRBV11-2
TGTGCCAGCAGCCCCAGCATGGACTATGGCTACACCTTC
CASSPSMDYGYTF
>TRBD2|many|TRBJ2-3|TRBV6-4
TGTGCCAGCAGCCTATTTTCTAGCGGGGGACCGTCTAGCACAGATACGCAGTATTTT
CASSLFSSGGPSSTDTQYF
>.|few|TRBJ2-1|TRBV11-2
TGTGCCAGCACCTCCCCGGCTAGGCTGGTTGATGAGCAGTTCTTC
CASTSPARLVDEQFF
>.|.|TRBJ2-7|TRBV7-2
TGTGCCAGCAGCTTAGACGGGGGGCTCACCTACGAGCAGTACTTC
CASSLDGGLTYEQYF
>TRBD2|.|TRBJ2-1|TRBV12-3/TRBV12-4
TGTGCCAGCACTCCTAGCGGGAGCTCCTACAATGAGCAGTTCTTC
CASTPSGSSYNEQFF
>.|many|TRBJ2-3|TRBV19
TGTGCCAGTAGTATCCCGGGGGCGGATACGCAGTATTTT
CASSIPGADTQYF
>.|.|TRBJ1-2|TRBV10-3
TGTGCCATCACCGAAACTGGAGGCTACACCTTC
CAITETGGYTF
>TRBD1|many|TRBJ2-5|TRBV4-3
TGCGCCAGCAGCCAAGATTCGGGACAGGGAGGAGGCCAGTACTTC
CASSQDSGQGGGQYF
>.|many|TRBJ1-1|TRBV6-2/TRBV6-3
TGTGCCAGCATCGTTGGCGGTAACACTGAAGCTTTCTTT
CASIVGGNTEAFF
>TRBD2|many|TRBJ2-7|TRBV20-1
TGCAGTGCACCGGGACTAGCGGGTAACGAGCAGTACTTC
CSAPGLAGNEQYF
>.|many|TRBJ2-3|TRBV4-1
TGCGCCAGCAGCCAGGGCGCGGGAGATACGCAGTATTTT
CASSQGAGDTQYF
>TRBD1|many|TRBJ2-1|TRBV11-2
TGTGCCAGCAGCCTGCTACAGGGGAGCACCTACAATGAGCAGTTCTTC
CASSLLQGSTYNEQFF
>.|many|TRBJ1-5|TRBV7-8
TGTGCCAGCAGCTTTAGGGATAGCAATCAGCCCCAGCATTTT
CASSFRDSNQPQHF
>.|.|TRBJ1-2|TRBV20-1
TGCAGTGCTCCCCGGGTAGCTAACTATGGCTACACCTTC
CSAPRVANYGYTF
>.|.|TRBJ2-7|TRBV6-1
TGTGCCAGTGGGGTCGGCTACGAGCAGTACTTC
CASGVGYEQYF
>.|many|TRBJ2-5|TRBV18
TGTGCCAGCTCACCAAGGCAACAAGAGACCCAGTACTTC
CASSPRQQETQYF
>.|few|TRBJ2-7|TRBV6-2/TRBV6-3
TGTGCCAGCAGGGCGAGGGGGGTTCGGGGCGAGCAGTACTTC
CASRARGVRGEQYF